A single sample gave rise to the 3 T cell receptor beta chains below, sequenced in a study of Ad26.COV2.S vaccination and SARS-CoV-2 variants. Only in-frame clones appear in the TCRdb table, and some are missing; sequencing was by immunoSEQ multiplex PCR. The sample lists around 500,000 clones, roughly nine tenths occurring once. As to treatment: 19 received Ad26.COV2.S at low or high dose, single or two shots; five or six received placebo; per-sample allocation not given. Sample collection was performed on day 63 after the first vaccine or placebo injection. This specimen was peripheral blood, taken in a trial of Ad26.COV2.S vaccine versus placebo. The origin of the receptors is a person aged 18-60 years who received the Ad26.COV2.S COVID-19 vaccine or a placebo.

This chain joins TRBV5-8 and TRBJ2-7, with D unresolved. The germline gives CDR1 SGHTS, CDR2 YDEGEE. There are 13 residues in the CDR3. V lost 2 bases and J 2 bases, leaving 8 bases between the germline ends. CDR3 in DNA: TGTGCCAGCAGCTTCCGGATTACCTACGAGCAGTACTTC. Amino acid sequence: CASSFRITYEQYF.

The chain is built from TRBV21-1 and TRBJ2-7; the D call in the table, TRBD1, was not verified against the DNA. TRBV21-1 is annotated as a pseudogene. The CDR3 runs to 16 residues. CDR3 residues: CASSKVSDRSSYEQYF. In nucleotides, the CDR3 is TGTGCCAGCAGCAAAGTGTCGGACAGGAGCTCCTACGAGCAGTACTTC.

This CDR3 is CASSIPNNYGYTF. The CDR3 nucleotides read TGTGCCAGTAGTATCCCGAATAACTATGGCTACACCTTC. V and J are TRBV19 and TRBJ1-2; D gene unclear. Germline V gene data show CDR1 as LNHDA and CDR2 as SQIVND (reference sequence). The germline V and J ends were trimmed by 3 bases and 1 base, with 6 bases remaining between them. This CDR3 is built from 13 residues.